This TCR beta chain was obtained from a study of cytomegalovirus exposure and HLA in healthy donors. Overall study findings and caveats: Accurate prediction of most subjects' HLA-A and HLA-B alleles from TCR beta sequences was reported. It emerged from a later analysis that several of the most significant clusters appeared to be linked to common viral pathogens.

PCR was performed using 60 Vbeta and 13 Jbeta primers. Sequencing used immunoSEQ multiplex PCR; TCRdb keeps in-frame clones, though not all of them. The sample shows around 130,000 clones, over 80% of them seen only once. With regard to this clone: Its antigen is not known.

Germline lookup yields CDR1 SGHVS and CDR2 FQNEAQ. V gave up 3 bases and J gave up 1 base; unmatched junction bases: 2. CDR3 length: 16 residues. This rearrangement joins TRBV7-8 to TRBJ2-7, with 14 nucleotides matching TRBD2. Sequenced input: PBMCs. This TCR came from a man aged 25 to 40 in good health and CMV-seronegative. DNA of the CDR3: TGTGCCAGCAGCTTCTGGACTAGCGGGGGGTCCTACGAGCAGTACTTC. It encodes CASSFWTSGGSYEQYF.